The entry that follows covers one T cell receptor (beta chain) sequence. Its specificity is not known. These data come from a study of CD8+ T cells in alopecia areata. Sequencing relied on a cDNA template that was reverse transcribed from extracted RNA. Clones were sequenced by immunoSEQ multiplex PCR, and TCRdb holds only the in-frame ones, with some missing. The data contain about 110,000 clones, under 65% of them singletons. The germline CDR1 and CDR2 sequences are MNHEY and SVGAGI. CDR3 size: 13 residues. V lost 7 bases and J lost 14, with 21 bases in between. Study-wide points: Scalp repertoires also include resident alphabeta T cells from normal skin.

A FACSAria was used to sort CD4+ and CD8+ T cells. These cells came from PBMCs. Sequencing was done on a sample of NKG2D-low CD8+ T cells sorted from blood. The origin of this receptor is a human donor with alopecia areata. V is TRBV6-5 and J is TRBJ2-1, with D perhaps assigned TRBD1 or TRBD2 (5 bases each). CDR3 coding DNA: TGTGCCAGCAACCCCCTGGGGGTAGGGTTTGAGTTCTTC. Translation: CASNPLGVGFEFF.